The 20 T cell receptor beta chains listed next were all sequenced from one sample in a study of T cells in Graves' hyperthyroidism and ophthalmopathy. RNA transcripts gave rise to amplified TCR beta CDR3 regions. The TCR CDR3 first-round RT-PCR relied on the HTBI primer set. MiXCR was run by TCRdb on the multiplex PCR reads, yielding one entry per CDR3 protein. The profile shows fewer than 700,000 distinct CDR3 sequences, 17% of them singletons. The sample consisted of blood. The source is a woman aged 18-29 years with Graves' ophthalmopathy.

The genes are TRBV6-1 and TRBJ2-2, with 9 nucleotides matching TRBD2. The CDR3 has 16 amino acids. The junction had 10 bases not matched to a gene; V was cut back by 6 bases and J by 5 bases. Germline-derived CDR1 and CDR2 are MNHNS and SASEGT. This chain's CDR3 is CASSLIAGAGTGELFF. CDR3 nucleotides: TGTGCCAGCAGCCTAATAGCGGGGGCGGGGACCGGGGAGCTGTTTTTT.

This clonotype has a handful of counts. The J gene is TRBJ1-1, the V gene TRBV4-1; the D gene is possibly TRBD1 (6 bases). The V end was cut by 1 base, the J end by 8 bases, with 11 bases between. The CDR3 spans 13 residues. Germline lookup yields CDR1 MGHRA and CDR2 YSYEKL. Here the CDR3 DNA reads TGCGCCAGCAGCCAAGTTGAGGACAGAGAAGCTTTCTTT. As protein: CASSQVEDREAFF.

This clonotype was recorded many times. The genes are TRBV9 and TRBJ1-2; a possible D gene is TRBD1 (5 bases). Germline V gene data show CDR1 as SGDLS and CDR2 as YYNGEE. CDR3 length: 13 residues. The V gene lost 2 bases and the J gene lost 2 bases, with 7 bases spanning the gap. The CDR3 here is CASSVGGNYGYTF. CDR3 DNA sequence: TGTGCCAGCAGCGTCGGGGGGAACTATGGCTACACCTTC.

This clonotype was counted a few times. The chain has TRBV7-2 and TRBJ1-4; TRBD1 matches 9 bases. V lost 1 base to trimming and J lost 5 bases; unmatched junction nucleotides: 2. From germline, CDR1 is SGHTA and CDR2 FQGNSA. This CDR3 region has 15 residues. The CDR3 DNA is TGTGCCAGCAGCTTAGGAGGACAGGGGAATGAAAAACTGTTTTTT. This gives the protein CASSLGGQGNEKLFF.

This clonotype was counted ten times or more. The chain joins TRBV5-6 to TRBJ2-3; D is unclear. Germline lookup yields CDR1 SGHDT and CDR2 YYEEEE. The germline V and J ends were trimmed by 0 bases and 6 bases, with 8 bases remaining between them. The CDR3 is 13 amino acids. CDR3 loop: CASSLEPSDTQYF. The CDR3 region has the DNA TGTGCCAGCAGCTTGGAACCGTCGGATACGCAGTATTTT.

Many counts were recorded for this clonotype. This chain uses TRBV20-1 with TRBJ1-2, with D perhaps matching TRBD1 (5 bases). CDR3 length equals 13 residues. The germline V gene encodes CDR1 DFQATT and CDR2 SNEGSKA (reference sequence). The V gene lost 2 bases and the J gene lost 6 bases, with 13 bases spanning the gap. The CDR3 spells CSARYSRANGYTF. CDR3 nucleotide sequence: TGCAGTGCTAGATATAGCAGGGCCAATGGCTACACCTTC.

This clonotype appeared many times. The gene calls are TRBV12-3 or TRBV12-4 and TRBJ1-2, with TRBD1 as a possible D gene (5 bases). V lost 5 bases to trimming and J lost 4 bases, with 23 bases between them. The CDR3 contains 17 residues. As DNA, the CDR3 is TGTGCCAGCAGTCTCCGCCCCCCAGGGTCGGGGAGCTATGGCTACACCTTC. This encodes CASSLRPPGSGSYGYTF.

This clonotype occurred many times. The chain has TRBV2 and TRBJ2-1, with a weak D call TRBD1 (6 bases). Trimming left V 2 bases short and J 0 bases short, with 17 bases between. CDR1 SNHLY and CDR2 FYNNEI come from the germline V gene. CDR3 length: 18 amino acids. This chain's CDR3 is CASSERGTFPSSYNEQFF. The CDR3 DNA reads TGTGCCAGCAGTGAAAGGGGGACGTTCCCAAGCTCCTACAATGAGCAGTTCTTC.

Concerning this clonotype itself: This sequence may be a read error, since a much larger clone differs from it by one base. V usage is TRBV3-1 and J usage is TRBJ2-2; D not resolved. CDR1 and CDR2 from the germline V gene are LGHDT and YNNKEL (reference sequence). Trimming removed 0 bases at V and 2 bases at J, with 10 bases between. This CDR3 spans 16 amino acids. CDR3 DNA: TGTGCCAGCAGCCAAGATCGCGTCCTAAACACCGGGGAGCTGTTTTTT. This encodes CASSQDRVLNTGELFF.

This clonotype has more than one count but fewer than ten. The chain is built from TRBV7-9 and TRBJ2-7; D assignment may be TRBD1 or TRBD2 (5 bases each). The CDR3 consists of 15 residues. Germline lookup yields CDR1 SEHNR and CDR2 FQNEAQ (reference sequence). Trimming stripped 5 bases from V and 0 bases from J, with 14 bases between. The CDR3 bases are TGTGCCAGCAGCCCGACCCGGGACGCCTCCTACGAGCAGTACTTC. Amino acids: CASSPTRDASYEQYF.

CDR3 loop: CASRQENNEKLFF. The CDR3 bases are TGTGCCAGCAGACAGGAGAATAATGAAAAACTGTTTTTT. The chain carries TRBV12-3 or TRBV12-4 and TRBJ1-4, with D possibly matching TRBD1 (5 bases). The CDR3 spans 13 residues. Trimming stripped 6 bases from V and 4 bases from J, with 9 bases between.

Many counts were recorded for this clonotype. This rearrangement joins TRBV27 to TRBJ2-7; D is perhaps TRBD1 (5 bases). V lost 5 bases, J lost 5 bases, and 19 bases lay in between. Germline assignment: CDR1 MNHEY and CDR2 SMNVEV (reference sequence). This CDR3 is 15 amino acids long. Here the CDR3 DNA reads TGTGCCAGCAGTCCAGGACACTTAAGTCGTAACGAGCAGTACTTC. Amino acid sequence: CASSPGHLSRNEQYF.

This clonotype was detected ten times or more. The CDR3 region is CASSLVSLEKLFF. The CDR3 nucleotides read TGTGCCAGCAGCTTAGTCAGTCTTGAAAAACTGTTTTTT. The V gene is TRBV11-2, the J gene TRBJ1-4, with no clear D. The CDR3 length is 13 residues. Per germline, CDR1 SGHAT and CDR2 FQNNGV. Trimming left V 1 base short and J 7 bases short, with 7 bases between.

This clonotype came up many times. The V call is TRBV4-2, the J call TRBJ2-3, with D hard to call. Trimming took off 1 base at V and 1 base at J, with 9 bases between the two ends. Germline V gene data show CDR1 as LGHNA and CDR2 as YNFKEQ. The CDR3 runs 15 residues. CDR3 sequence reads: CASSQVLTGTDTQYF. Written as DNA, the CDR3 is TGTGCCAGCAGCCAAGTTCTGACCGGCACAGATACGCAGTATTTT.

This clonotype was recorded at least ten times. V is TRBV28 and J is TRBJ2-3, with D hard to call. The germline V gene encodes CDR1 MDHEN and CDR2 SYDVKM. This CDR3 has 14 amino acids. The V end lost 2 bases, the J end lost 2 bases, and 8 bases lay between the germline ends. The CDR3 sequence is CASSLRFSTDTQYF. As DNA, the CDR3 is TGTGCCAGCAGTTTAAGGTTCTCCACAGATACGCAGTATTTT.

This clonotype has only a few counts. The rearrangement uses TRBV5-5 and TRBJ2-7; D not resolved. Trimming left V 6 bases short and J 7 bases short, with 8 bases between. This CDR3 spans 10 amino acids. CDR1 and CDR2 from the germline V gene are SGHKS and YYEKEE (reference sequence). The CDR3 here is CASTSREQYF. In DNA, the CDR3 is TGTGCCAGCACCTCTAGAGAGCAGTACTTC.

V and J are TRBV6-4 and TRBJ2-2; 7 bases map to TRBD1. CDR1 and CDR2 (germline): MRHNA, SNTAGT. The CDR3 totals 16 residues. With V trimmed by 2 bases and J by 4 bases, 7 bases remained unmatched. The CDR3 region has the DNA TGTGCCAGCAGTGACCAGACAGGGTGGATCACCGGGGAGCTGTTTTTT. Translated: CASSDQTGWITGELFF.

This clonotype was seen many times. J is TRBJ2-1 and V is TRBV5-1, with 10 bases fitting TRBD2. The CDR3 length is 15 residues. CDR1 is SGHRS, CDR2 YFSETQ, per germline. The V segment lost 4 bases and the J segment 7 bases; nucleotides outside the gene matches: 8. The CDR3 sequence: CASSPIPGLANEQFF. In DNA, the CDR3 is TGCGCCAGCAGCCCAATCCCGGGACTAGCGAATGAGCAGTTCTTC.

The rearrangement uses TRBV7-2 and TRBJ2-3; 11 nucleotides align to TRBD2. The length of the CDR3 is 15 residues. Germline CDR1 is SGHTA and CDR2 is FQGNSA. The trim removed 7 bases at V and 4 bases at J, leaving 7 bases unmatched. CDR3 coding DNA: TGTGCCAGCATGTTAGCGGGAGGGCCTCCAGATACGCAGTATTTT. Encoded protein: CASMLAGGPPDTQYF.

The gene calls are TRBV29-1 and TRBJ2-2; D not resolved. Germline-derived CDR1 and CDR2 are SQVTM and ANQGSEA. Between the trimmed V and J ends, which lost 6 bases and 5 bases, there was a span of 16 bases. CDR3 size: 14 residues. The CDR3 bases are TGCAGCGTCAGAGTTAGGACGGAGACCGGGGAGCTGTTTTTT. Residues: CSVRVRTETGELFF.